A selection of T cell receptor beta chains follows, all from one sample in a study of OX40 agonist ivuxolimab in advanced cancers. Sequenced by immunoSEQ multiplex PCR; TCRdb stores in-frame clones only, minus some. The sample lists tens of thousands of clones, about 70% occurring once. The sequences come from CD4+ or CD8+ T cells sorted from blood, collected in a trial of the OX40 agonist ivuxolimab. These receptors were taken from an adult with an advanced solid tumor such as melanoma, head and neck, liver or kidney cancer. Each CDR3 is given with its conserved first and last residue. Fields, in order: V gene, J gene, D gene, clone size, CDR3 DNA, CDR3 protein. A D gene is named only where the DNA matches it firmly. Clone size is stated in some rows and not others, as once, few, many or a class when expanded.

TRBV7-9,TRBJ1-2,TRBD1,NA,TGTGCCAGCAGCTCGGACAGGGGGTATGGCTACACCTTC,CASSSDRGYGYTF
TRBV18,TRBJ1-1,NA,NA,TGTGCCAGCTCACCACTTCAGGGAGCTGAAGCTTTCTTT,CASSPLQGAEAFF
TRBV6-1,TRBJ1-1,TRBD1,once,TGTGCCGTTCAGGGGGCTCGTTTCACTGAAGCTTTCTTT,CAVQGARFTEAFF
TRBV5-8,TRBJ1-5,NA,NA,TGTGCCAGCAGCTCGCTGTTTGAGCAGGGAAGTATAGGCAATCAGCCCCAGCATTTT,CASSSLFEQGSIGNQPQHF
TRBV12-5,TRBJ2-3,NA,once,TGTGCTACCTCTGGACAGATTTTCCAAGATACGCAGTATTTT,CATSGQIFQDTQYF
TRBV11-3,TRBJ2-3,TRBD2,NA,TGTGCCAGCAGCTTAGGACTAGCGGCCACAGATACGCAGTATTTT,CASSLGLAATDTQYF
TRBV30,TRBJ2-1,TRBD2,NA,TGTGCCTGGGGGACTAGCGTTTACAATGAGCAGTTCTTC,CAWGTSVYNEQFF
TRBV19,TRBJ1-2,NA,NA,TGTGCCAGTAGTATTGAGAACAGGGTCTATGGCTACACCTTC,CASSIENRVYGYTF
TRBV6-7,TRBJ2-7,TRBD2,NA,TGTGCCAGCAGTACTGGGACTAGCGGGGCCGGGTACGAGCAGTACTTC,CASSTGTSGAGYEQYF
TRBV5-6,TRBJ1-4,NA,NA,TGTGCCAGCAGCTTGGCGCACAGATTTAATGAAAAACTGTTTTTT,CASSLAHRFNEKLFF
TRBV10-3,TRBJ2-1,NA,NA,TGTGCCATCAGTGAGTCGAATCCGAGTGCAGGAGATGAGCAGTTCTTC,CAISESNPSAGDEQFF
TRBV11-3,TRBJ2-5,NA,NA,TGTGCCAGCAGCTTAGATCGGGGGCAAGAGACCCAGTACTTC,CASSLDRGQETQYF
TRBV5-1,TRBJ2-3,NA,NA,TGCGCCAGCAGCTCCCAAACGAGCACAGATACGCAGTATTTT,CASSSQTSTDTQYF
TRBV7-9,TRBJ2-3,NA,NA,TGTGCCAGCAGCCCTACAGCAGGGGACGATACGCAGTATTTT,CASSPTAGDDTQYF
TRBV9,TRBJ1-5,NA,NA,TGTGCCAGCAGCTCCCAGGGCCAGTCAAACCAGCCCCAGCATTTT,CASSSQGQSNQPQHF
TRBV7-2,TRBJ1-3,NA,NA,TGTGCCAGCAGCGCCTCCCAGGCTCTCACGGCTGGAAACACCATATATTTT,CASSASQALTAGNTIYF
TRBV11-2,TRBJ1-1,TRBD1,NA,TGTGCCAGCAGATATACAGGGGGTGAAGCTTTCTTT,CASRYTGGEAFF
TRBV30,TRBJ1-6,NA,NA,TGTGCCTGGAGTGGCAATCACAATTCACCCCTCCACTTT,CAWSGNHNSPLHF
TRBV6-1,TRBJ1-2,NA,NA,TGTGCCAGCAGACTTCTCGCTCAGGGTTACTATGGCTACACCTTC,CASRLLAQGYYGYTF
TRBV27,TRBJ1-1,TRBD1,NA,TGTGCCAGCAGTTTAGAGGACAGGGGGACTGAAGCTTTCTTT,CASSLEDRGTEAFF
TRBV10-1,TRBJ2-4,NA,many,TGCGCCAGCAGTGAGGGGTCGTGGCAGTACTTC,CASSEGSWQYF
TRBV2,TRBJ2-1,TRBD1,NA,TGTGCCAGCAAGGGTGAGACAGGGTATTACGAGCAGTTCTTC,CASKGETGYYEQFF
TRBV5-1,TRBJ2-3,TRBD2,NA,TGCGCCAGCAGCTCGGGACTAGCAAGAGATACGCAGTATTTT,CASSSGLARDTQYF
TRBV9,TRBJ1-4,TRBD1,few,TGTGCCAGCAGCGTAGCAGGGGGCGCCGGGGAAAAACTGTTTTTT,CASSVAGGAGEKLFF
TRBV7-2,TRBJ1-5,NA,few,TGTGCCAGCAGCTACTATAGCAATCAGCCCCAGCATTTT,CASSYYSNQPQHF
TRBV7-2,TRBJ2-1,NA,NA,TGTGCCAGCAGCTTAGTGGGGAGCTCCTACAATGAGCAGTTCTTC,CASSLVGSSYNEQFF
TRBV6-5,TRBJ2-5,NA,NA,TGTGCCAGCAGTTATCGGCATCCGAAAGAGACCCAGTACTTC,CASSYRHPKETQYF
TRBV7-9,TRBJ1-6,TRBD1,many,TGTGCCAGCAGCCCCCGACAGGGACCTTCACCCCTCCACTTT,CASSPRQGPSPLHF
TRBV10-1,TRBJ2-3,NA,NA,TGCGCCAGCAGTGATGCGGGGGCCCGCACAGATACGCAGTATTTT,CASSDAGARTDTQYF
TRBV12-5,TRBJ2-1,NA,NA,TGTGCTAGTGGTTTGGGAACCGATGAGCAGTTCTTC,CASGLGTDEQFF
TRBV10-3,TRBJ1-1,NA,NA,TGTGCCATCAAGACGGCTGAAGCTTTCTTT,CAIKTAEAFF
TRBV25-1,TRBJ1-1,TRBD1,NA,TGTGCCAGCAGTACCCACATACTTGACAGGGGGCTCGCTTTCTTT,CASSTHILDRGLAFF